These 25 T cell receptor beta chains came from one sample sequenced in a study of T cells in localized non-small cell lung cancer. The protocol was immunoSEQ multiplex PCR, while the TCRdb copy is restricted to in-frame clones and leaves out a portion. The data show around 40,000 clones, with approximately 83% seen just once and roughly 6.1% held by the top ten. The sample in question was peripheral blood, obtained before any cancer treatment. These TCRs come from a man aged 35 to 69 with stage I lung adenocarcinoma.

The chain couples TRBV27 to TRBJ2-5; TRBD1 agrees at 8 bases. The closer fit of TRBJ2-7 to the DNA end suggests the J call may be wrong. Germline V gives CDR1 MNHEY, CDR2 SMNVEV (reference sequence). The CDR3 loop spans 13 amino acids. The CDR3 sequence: CASRWTGRGEQYF. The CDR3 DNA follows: TGTGCCAGCAGATGGACAGGGCGAGGCGAGCAGTACTTC.

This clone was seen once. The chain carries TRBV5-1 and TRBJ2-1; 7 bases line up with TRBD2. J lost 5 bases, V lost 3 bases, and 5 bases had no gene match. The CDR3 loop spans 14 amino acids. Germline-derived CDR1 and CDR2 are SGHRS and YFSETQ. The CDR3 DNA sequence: TGCGCCAGCAGCTACGGGAGGACGAACAATGAGCAGTTCTTC. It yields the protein CASSYGRTNNEQFF.

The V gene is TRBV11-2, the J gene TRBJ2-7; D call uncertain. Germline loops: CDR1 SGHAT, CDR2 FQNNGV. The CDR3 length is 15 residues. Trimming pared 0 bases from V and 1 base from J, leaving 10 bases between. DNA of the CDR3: TGTGCCAGCAGCTTAGATCTGTACATGTCCTACGAGCAGTACTTC. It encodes CASSLDLYMSYEQYF.

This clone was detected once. CDR3 nucleotide sequence: TGTGCCAGCAGCTTGACAAACACCGGGGAGCTGTTTTTT. It translates to CASSLTNTGELFF. V usage is TRBV13 and J usage is TRBJ2-2; no definite D call. This CDR3 has 13 amino acids. Germline loops: CDR1 PRHDT, CDR2 FYEKMQ (reference sequence). Trimming cost V 3 bases and J 2 bases, with 4 bases left between them.

The CDR3 loop is CASSRGTSTDTQYF. CDR3 coding DNA: TGTGCCAGCAGCCGGGGGACTAGCACAGATACGCAGTATTTT. The chain links TRBV28 to TRBJ2-3; D may be TRBD2 (6 bases). This CDR3 contains 14 residues. Per germline, CDR1 MDHEN and CDR2 SYDVKM. Trimming took off 6 bases at V and 0 bases at J, with 10 bases between the two ends.

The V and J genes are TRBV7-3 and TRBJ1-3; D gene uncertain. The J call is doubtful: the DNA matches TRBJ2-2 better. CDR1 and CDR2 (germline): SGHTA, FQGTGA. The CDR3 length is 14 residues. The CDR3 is CASSSSRNTGELFF. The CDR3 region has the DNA TGTGCCAGCAGCTCCAGCAGGAACACCGGGGAGCTGTTTTTT.

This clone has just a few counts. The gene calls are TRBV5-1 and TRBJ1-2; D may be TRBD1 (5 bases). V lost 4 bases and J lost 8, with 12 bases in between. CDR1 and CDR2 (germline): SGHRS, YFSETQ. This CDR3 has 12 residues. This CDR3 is CASSADSWGYTF. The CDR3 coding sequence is TGCGCCAGCAGCGCCGACAGTTGGGGCTACACCTTC.

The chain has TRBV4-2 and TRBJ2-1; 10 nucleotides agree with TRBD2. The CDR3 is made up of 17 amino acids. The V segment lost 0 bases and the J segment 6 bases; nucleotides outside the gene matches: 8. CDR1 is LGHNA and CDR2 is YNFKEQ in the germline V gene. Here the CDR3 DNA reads TGTGCCAGCAGCCAAGAGGGAGCGGGAGGGCCTATCAATGAGCAGTTCTTC. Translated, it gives CASSQEGAGGPINEQFF.

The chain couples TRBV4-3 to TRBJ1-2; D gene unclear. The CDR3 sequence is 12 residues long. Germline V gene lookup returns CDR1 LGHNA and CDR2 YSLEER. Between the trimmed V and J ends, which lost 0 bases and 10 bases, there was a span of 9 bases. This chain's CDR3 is CASSQDPPLYTF. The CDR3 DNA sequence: TGCGCCAGCAGCCAAGACCCACCTCTCTACACCTTC.

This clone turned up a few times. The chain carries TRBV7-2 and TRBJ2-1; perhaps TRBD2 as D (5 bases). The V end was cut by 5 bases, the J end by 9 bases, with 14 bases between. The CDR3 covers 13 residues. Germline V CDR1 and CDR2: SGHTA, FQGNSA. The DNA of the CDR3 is TGTGCCAGCAGCGCACCTAAAGAGGGTGAGCAGTTCTTC. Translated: CASSAPKEGEQFF.

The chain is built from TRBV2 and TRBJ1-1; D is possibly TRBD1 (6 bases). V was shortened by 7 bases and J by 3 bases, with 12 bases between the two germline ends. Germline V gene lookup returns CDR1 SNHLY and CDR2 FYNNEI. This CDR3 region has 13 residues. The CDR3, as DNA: TGTGCCAGCATTTTATACAGGGACACTGAAGCTTTCTTT. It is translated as CASILYRDTEAFF.

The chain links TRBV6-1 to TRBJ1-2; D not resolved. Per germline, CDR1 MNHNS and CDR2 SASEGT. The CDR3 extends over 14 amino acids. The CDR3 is CAATRPLGSYGYTF. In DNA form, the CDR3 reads TGTGCGGCAACGCGTCCCCTGGGCTCTTATGGCTACACCTTC.

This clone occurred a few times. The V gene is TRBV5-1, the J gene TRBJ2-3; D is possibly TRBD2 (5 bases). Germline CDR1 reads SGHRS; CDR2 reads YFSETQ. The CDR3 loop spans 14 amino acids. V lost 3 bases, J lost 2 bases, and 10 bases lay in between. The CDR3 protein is CASSSLSVTDTQYF. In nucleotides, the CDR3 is TGCGCCAGCAGCTCCCTTAGCGTCACAGATACGCAGTATTTT.

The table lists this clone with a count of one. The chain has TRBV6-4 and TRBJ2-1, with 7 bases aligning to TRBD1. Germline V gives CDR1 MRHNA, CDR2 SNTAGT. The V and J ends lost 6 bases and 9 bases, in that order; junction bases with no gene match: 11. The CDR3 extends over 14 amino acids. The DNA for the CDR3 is TGTGCCAGCAGAACCTCGACAGGGACGGGTGAGCAGTTCTTC. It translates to CASRTSTGTGEQFF.

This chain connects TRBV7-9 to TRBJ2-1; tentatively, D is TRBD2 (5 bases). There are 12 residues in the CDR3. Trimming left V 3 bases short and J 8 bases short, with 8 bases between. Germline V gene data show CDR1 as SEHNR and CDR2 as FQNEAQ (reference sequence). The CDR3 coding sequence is TGTGCCAGCAGCTTTTCGAGGGATGAGCAGTTCTTC. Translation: CASSFSRDEQFF.

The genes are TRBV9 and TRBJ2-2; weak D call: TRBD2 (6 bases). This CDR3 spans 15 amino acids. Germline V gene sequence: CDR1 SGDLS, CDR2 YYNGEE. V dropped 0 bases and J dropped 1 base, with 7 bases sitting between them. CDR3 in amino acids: CASSVGGGNTGELFF. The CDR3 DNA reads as TGTGCCAGCAGCGTAGGGGGAGGGAACACCGGGGAGCTGTTTTTT.

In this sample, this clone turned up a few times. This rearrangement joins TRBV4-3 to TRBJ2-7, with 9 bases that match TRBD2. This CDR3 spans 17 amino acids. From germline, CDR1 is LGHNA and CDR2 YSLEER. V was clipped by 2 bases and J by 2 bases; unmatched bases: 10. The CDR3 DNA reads TGCGCCAGCAGCCAACAGCATCTAGCGGGATATCCCTACGAGCAGTACTTC. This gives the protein CASSQQHLAGYPYEQYF.

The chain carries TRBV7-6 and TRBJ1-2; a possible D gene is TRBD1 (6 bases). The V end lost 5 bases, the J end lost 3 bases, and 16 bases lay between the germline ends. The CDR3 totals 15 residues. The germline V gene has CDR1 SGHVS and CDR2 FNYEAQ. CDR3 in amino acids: CASSPRGAGDYGYTF. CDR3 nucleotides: TGTGCCAGCAGCCCTCGGGGGGCCGGGGACTATGGCTACACCTTC.

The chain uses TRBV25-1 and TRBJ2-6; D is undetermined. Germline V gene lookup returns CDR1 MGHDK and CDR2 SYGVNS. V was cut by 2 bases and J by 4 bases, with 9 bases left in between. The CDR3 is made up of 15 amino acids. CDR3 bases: TGTGCCAGCAGTGAAGAAGGGAACGGGGCCAACGTCCTGACTTTC. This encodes CASSEEGNGANVLTF. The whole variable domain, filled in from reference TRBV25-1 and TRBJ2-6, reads EADIYQTPRYLVIGTGKKITLECSQTMGHDKMYWYQQDPGMELHLIHYSYGVNSTEKGDLSSESTVSRIRTEHFPLTLESARPSHTSQYLCASSEEGNGANVLTFGAGSRLTVL.

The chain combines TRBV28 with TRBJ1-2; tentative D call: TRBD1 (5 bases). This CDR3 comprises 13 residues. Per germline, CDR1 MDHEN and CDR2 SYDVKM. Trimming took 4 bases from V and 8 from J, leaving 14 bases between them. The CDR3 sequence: CASSWGKARGYTF. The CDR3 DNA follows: TGTGCCAGCAGTTGGGGGAAGGCGCGGGGCTACACCTTC.

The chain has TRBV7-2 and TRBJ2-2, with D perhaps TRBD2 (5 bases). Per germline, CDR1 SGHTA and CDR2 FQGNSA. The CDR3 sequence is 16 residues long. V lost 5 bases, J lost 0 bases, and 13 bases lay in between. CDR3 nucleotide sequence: TGTGCCAGCAGCCTACGCGGGCCGACGAACACCGGGGAGCTGTTTTTT. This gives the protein CASSLRGPTNTGELFF.

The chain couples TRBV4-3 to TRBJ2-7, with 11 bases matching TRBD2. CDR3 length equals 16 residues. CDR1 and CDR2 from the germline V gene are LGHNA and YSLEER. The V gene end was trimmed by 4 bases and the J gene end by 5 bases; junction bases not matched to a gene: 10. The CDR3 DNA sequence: TGCGCCAGCAGCCTCGGGGTAGCGGGAGGGCCTGACGAGCAGTACTTC. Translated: CASSLGVAGGPDEQYF.

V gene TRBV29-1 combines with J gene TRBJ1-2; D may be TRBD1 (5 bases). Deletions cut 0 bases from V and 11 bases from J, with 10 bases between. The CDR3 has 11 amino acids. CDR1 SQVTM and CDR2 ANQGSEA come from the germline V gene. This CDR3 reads CSVEDAGRYTF. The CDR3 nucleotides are TGCAGCGTTGAAGATGCAGGGAGATACACCTTC.

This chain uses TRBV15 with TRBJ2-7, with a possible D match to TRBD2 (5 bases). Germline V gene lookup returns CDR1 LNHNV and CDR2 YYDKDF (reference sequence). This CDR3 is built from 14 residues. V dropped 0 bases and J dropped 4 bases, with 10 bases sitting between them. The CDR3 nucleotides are TGTGCCACCAGCAGAGATTTGCGAGGGTACGAGCAGTACTTC. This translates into CATSRDLRGYEQYF.

In DNA, the CDR3 is TGTGCCAGCAGTTACTCGGGATCTAGCACAGATACGCAGTATTTT. Residues: CASSYSGSSTDTQYF. The chain combines TRBV6-5 with TRBJ2-3, with unresolved D. Per germline, CDR1 MNHEY and CDR2 SVGAGI. There are 15 residues in the CDR3. Trimming took off 0 bases at V and 0 bases at J, with 7 bases between the two ends.